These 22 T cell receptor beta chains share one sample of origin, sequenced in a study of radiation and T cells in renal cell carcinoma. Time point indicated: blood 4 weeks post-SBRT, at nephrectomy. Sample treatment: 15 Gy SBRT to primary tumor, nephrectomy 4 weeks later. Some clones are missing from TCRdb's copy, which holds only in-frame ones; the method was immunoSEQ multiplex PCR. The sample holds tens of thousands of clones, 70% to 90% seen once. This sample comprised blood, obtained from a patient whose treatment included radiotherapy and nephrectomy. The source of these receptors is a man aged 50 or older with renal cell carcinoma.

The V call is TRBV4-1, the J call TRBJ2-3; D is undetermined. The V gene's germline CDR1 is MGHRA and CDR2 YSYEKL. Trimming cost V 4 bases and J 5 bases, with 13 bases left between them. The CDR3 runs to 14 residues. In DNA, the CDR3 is TGCGCCAGCAGCCGATTAGTTGGTCTAGATACGCAGTATTTT. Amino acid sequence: CASSRLVGLDTQYF.

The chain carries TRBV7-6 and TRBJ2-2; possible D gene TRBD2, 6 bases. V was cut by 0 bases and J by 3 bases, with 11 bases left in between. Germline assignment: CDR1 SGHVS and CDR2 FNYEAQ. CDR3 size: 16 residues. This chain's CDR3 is CASSLAGGTDTGELFF. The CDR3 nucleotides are TGTGCCAGCAGCTTAGCGGGGGGTACGGACACCGGGGAGCTGTTTTTT.

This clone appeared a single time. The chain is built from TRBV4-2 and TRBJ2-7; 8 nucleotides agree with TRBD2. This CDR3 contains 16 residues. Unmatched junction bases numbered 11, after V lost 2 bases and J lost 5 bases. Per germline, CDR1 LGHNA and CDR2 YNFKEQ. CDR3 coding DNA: TGTGCCAGCAGCCAATCACCCGGGGGGGGCCTCCACGAGCAGTACTTC. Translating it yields CASSQSPGGGLHEQYF.

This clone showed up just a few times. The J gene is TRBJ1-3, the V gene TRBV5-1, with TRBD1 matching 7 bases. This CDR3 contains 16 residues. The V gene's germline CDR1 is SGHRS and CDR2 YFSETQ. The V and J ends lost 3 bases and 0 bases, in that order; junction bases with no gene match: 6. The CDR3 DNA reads TGCGCCAGCAGCTGGGACAGCCCTCGCTCTGGAAACACCATATATTTT. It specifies CASSWDSPRSGNTIYF.

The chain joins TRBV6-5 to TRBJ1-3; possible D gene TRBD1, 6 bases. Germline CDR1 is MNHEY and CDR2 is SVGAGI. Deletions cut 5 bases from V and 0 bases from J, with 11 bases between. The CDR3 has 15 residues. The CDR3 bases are TGTGCCAGCAGTCAACAGGGCCCCTCTGGAAACACCATATATTTT. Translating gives CASSQQGPSGNTIYF.

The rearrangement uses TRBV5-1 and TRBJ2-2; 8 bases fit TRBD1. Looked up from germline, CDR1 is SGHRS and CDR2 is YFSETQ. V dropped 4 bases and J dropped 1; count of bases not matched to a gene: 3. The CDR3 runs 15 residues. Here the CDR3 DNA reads TGCGCCAGCAGCCCAGGGACAGGGAACACCGGGGAGCTGTTTTTT. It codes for CASSPGTGNTGELFF.

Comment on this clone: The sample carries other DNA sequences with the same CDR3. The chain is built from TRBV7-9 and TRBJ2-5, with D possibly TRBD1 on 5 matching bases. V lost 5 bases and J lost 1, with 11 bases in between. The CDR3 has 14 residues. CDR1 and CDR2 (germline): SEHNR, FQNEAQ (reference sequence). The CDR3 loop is CASSRDSAQETQYF. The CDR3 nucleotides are TGTGCCAGCAGCCGCGACAGTGCCCAAGAGACCCAGTACTTC.

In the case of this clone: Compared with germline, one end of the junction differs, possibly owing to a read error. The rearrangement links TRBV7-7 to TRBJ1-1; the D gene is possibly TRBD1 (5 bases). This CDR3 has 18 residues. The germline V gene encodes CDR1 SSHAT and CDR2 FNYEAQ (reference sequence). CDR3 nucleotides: TGTGCTAGCAGCTTAGGGGCAGGGTTGGGAGGTCTGAACACTGAAGCTTTCTTT. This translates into CASSLGAGLGGLNTEAFF.

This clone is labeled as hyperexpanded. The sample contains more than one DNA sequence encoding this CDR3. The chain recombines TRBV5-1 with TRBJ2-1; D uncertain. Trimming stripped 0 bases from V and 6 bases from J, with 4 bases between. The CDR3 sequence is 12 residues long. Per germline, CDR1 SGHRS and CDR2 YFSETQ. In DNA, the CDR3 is TGCGCCAGCAGCTTGGACTCCAATGAGCAGTTCTTC. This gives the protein CASSLDSNEQFF.

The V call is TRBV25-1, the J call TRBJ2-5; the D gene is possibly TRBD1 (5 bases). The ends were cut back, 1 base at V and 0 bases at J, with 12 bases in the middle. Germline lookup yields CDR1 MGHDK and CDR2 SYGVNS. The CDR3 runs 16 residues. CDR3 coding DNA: TGTGCCAGCAGTGAATGGGTCAGGGCCGACCAAGAGACCCAGTACTTC. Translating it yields CASSEWVRADQETQYF.

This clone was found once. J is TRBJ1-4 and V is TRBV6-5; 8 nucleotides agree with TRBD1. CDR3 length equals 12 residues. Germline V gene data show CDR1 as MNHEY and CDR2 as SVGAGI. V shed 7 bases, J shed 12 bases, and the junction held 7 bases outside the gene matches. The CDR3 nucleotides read TGTGCCAGCAAAAAACAGGGGGGAGAACTGTTTTTT. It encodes CASKKQGGELFF.

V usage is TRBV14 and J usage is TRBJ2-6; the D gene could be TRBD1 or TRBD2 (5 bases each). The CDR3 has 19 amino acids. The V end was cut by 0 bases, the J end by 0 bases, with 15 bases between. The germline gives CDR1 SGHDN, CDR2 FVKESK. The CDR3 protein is CASSQDTGPPRSGANVLTF. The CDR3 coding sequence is TGTGCCAGCAGCCAAGATACGGGGCCCCCTCGCTCTGGGGCCAACGTCCTGACTTTC. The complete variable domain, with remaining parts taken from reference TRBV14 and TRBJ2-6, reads EAGVTQFPSHSVIEKGQTVTLRCDPISGHDNLYWYRRVMGKEIKFLLHFVKESKQDESGMPNNRFLAERTGGTYSTLKVQPAELEDSGVYFCASSQDTGPPRSGANVLTFGAGSRLTVL.

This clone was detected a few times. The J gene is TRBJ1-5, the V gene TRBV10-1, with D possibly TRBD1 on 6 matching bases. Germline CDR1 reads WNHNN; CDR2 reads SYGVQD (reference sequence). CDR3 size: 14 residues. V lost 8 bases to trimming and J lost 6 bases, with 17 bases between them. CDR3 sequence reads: CASRPREGGQPQHF. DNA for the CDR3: TGCGCCAGCCGTCCCCGGGAGGGGGGTCAGCCCCAGCATTTT.

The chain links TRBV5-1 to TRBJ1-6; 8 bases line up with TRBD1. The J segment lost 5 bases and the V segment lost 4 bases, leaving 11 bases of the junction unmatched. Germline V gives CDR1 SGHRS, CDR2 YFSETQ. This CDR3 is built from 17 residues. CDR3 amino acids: CASSEKTGGFDNSPLHF. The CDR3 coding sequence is TGCGCCAGCAGCGAGAAAACAGGGGGTTTCGATAATTCACCCCTCCACTTT.

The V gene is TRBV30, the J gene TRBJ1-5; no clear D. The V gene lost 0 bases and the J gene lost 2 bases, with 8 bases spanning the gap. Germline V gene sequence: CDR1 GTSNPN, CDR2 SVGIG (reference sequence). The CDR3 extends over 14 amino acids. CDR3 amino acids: CAWSVGNRNQPQHF. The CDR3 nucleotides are TGTGCCTGGAGTGTAGGGAACCGCAATCAGCCCCAGCATTTT.

This CDR3 reads CASSGLMDTQYF. The CDR3, as DNA: TGTGCCAGCAGTGGTCTTATGGATACGCAGTATTTT. The rearrangement uses TRBV25-1 and TRBJ2-3; D not resolved. CDR1 is MGHDK, CDR2 SYGVNS, per germline. The CDR3 runs 12 residues. Trimming pared 4 bases from V and 6 bases from J, leaving 8 bases between.

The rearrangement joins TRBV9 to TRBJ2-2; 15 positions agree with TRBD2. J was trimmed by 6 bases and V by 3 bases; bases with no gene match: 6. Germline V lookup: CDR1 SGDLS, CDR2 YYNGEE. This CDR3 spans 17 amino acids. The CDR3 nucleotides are TGTGCCAGCAGCGCCCAGGGACTAGCGGGAGGCCCCGGGGAGCTGTTTTTT. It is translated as CASSAQGLAGGPGELFF.

The CDR3 sequence: CASNSSGHIVVNQPQHF. As DNA, the CDR3 is TGTGCCAGCAATTCCTCGGGACACATCGTAGTCAATCAGCCCCAGCATTTT. The V and J genes are TRBV25-1 and TRBJ1-5; D might be TRBD1 (6 bases). The CDR3 is 17 residues long. V was trimmed by 7 bases and J by 3 bases, leaving 22 bases between them. Germline V CDR1 and CDR2: MGHDK, SYGVNS.

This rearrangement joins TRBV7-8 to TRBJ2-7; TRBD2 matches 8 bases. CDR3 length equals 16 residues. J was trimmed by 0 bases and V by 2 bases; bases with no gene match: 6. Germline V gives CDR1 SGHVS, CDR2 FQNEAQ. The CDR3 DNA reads TGTGCCAGCAGCTTATTGCGGGGGGCAAGCTCCTACGAGCAGTACTTC. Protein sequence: CASSLLRGASSYEQYF. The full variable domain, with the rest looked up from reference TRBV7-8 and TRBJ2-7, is GAGVSQSPRYKVAKRGQDVALRCDPISGHVSLFWYQQALGQGPEFLTYFQNEAQLDKSGLPSDRFFAERPEGSVSTLKIQRTQQEDSAVYLCASSLLRGASSYEQYFGPGTRLTVT.

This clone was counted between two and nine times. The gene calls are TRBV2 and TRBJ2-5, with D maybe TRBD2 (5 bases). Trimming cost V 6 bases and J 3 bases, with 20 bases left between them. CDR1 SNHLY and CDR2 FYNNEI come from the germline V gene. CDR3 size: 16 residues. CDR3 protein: CASSASFPGSKETQYF. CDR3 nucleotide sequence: TGTGCCAGCAGCGCGAGCTTTCCGGGATCAAAAGAGACCCAGTACTTC. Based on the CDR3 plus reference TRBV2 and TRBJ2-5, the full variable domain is EPEVTQTPSHQVTQMGQEVILRCVPISNHLYFYWYRQILGQKVEFLVSFYNNEISEKSEIFDDQFSVERPDGSNFTLKIRSTKLEDSAMYFCASSASFPGSKETQYFGPGTRLLVL.

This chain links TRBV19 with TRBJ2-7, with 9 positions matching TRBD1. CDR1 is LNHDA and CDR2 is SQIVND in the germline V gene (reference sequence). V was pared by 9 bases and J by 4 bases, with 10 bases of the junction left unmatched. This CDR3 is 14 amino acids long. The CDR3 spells CASQTRTGEYEQYF. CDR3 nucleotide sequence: TGTGCCAGCCAGACGCGGACAGGGGAATACGAGCAGTACTTC.

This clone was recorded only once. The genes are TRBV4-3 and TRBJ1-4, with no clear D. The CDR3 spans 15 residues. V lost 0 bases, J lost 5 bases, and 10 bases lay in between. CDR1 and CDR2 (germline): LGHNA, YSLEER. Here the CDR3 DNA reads TGCGCCAGCAGCCAAGATCCTGGGTTCAATGAAAAACTGTTTTTT. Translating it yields CASSQDPGFNEKLFF.